The 21 T cell receptor beta chains below were found in one sample sequenced in a study of beta chain features in type 1 diabetes. Study-level results: In all four CD4+ subsets, TCRB CDR3 length was significantly, moderately reduced in type 1 diabetes.

Their target antigens are unknown. The authors reverse transcribed all of the isolated RNA, so sequencing captured expressed TCRB transcripts. Method: immunoSEQ multiplex PCR; TCRdb's copy keeps in-frame clones and lacks some. The data show roughly 100,000 clones, roughly 28% seen once. The material sequenced was central memory CD4+ T cells from blood. The receptor source for this set is a woman aged 18-29 years with type 1 diabetes.

This chain joins TRBV25-1 and TRBJ2-7; 7 bases line up with TRBD1. The CDR3 sequence is 14 residues long. The V segment lost 5 bases and the J segment 3 bases; nucleotides outside the gene matches: 7. Germline V gene lookup returns CDR1 MGHDK and CDR2 SYGVNS. The CDR3 nucleotides are TGTGCCAGCAGTAATGCCGGGACAGTCTACGAGCAGTACTTC. As protein: CASSNAGTVYEQYF.

This sequence joins TRBV4-3 and TRBJ1-1, with 7 bases identical to TRBD1. CDR3 size: 19 residues. Unmatched junction bases numbered 22, after V lost 4 bases and J lost 5 bases. CDR1 LGHNA and CDR2 YSLEER come from the germline V gene. The CDR3 loop reads CASSPYDPRQGLRTTEAFF. The DNA of the CDR3 is TGCGCCAGCAGCCCCTACGATCCAAGACAGGGTTTGCGGACGACTGAAGCTTTCTTT.

This rearrangement joins TRBV7-2 to TRBJ1-5; D might be TRBD1 (5 bases). The germline V gene has CDR1 SGHTA and CDR2 FQGNSA. V was trimmed by 4 bases and J by 0 bases, leaving 10 bases between them. The CDR3 runs 15 residues. DNA of the CDR3: TGTGCCAGCAGCTCGACGACAGCTAGCAATCAGCCCCAGCATTTT. Its translation: CASSSTTASNQPQHF.

The gene calls are TRBV10-1 and TRBJ1-2, with 7 positions matching TRBD1. The germline CDR1 and CDR2 sequences are WNHNN and SYGVQD (reference sequence). With V trimmed by 6 bases and J by 2 bases, 3 bases remained unmatched. The CDR3 consists of 13 residues. As DNA, the CDR3 is TGCGCCAGCAGCCCGGACAGGAACTATGGCTACACCTTC. As protein: CASSPDRNYGYTF.

The chain combines TRBV6-5 with TRBJ2-7; D perhaps matches TRBD1 (5 bases). Per the germline V gene, CDR1 is MNHEY and CDR2 is SVGAGI. V shed 4 bases and J shed 6 bases, with 7 bases lying between them. The CDR3 spans 11 residues. The chain's CDR3 is CASSSQGEQYV. CDR3 nucleotide sequence: TGTGCCAGCAGTTCCCAGGGCGAGCAGTACGTC.

CDR3 sequence: CASSYSFPHEGGGYTF. Written as DNA, the CDR3 is TGTGCCAGCAGTTACTCGTTTCCACACGAAGGAGGTGGCTACACCTTC. The J gene is TRBJ1-2, the V gene TRBV6-7; D gene ambiguous. TRBV6-7 is assigned to the ORF class and has an uncertain function. V gave up 0 bases and J gave up 7 bases, with 18 bases separating them. CDR3 length: 16 residues.

The V and J genes are TRBV9 and TRBJ2-2; D might be TRBD2 (6 bases). In germline, CDR1 is SGDLS, CDR2 YYNGEE. CDR3 length: 15 amino acids. V lost 2 bases, J lost 3 bases, and 11 bases lay in between. CDR3 DNA: TGTGCCAGCAGCGTCCAACCGGGGGACACCGGGGAGCTGTTTTTT. It is translated as CASSVQPGDTGELFF.

The gene calls are TRBV18 and TRBJ2-2; TRBD1 matches 7 bases. The V segment lost 6 bases and the J segment 4 bases; nucleotides outside the gene matches: 5. Per the germline V gene, CDR1 is KGHSH and CDR2 is LQKENI. This CDR3 spans 14 amino acids. The CDR3 region has the DNA TGTGCCAGCTCGCCCGGGACAGTCACCGGGGAGCTGTTTTTT. It is translated as CASSPGTVTGELFF.

The chain uses TRBV11-1 and TRBJ1-2, with unresolved D. Germline V gene data show CDR1 as SGHAT and CDR2 as FQDESV (reference sequence). Trimming removed 5 bases from V and 0 bases from J, with 7 bases in between. The CDR3 runs 13 residues. CDR3 protein: CASSHRSNYGYTF. Here the CDR3 DNA reads TGTGCCAGCAGCCACAGATCTAACTATGGCTACACCTTC.

The genes are TRBV11-2 and TRBJ2-5; 7 nucleotides align to TRBD1. The CDR3 sequence is 14 residues long. Germline trimming cut 5 bases from V and 1 base from J; bases unmatched to any gene: 4. From germline, CDR1 is SGHAT and CDR2 FQNNGV. Written as DNA, the CDR3 is TGTGCCAGCAGCCGAGGACAGGCCCAAGAGACCCAGTACTTC. Translating gives CASSRGQAQETQYF.

This sequence joins TRBV19 and TRBJ1-2; D is perhaps TRBD1 (5 bases). Trimming pared 3 bases from V and 7 bases from J, leaving 18 bases between. The CDR3 has 15 amino acids. CDR1 LNHDA and CDR2 SQIVND come from the germline V gene (reference sequence). CDR3 protein: CASSIPRAVVGGYTF. DNA of the CDR3: TGTGCCAGTAGTATCCCCAGGGCGGTCGTCGGTGGCTACACCTTC.

V usage is TRBV7-3 and J usage is TRBJ2-2; 7 bases map to TRBD1. Germline CDR1 SGHTA, CDR2 FQGTGA. The V gene end was trimmed by 2 bases and the J gene end by 2 bases; junction bases not matched to a gene: 5. The CDR3 covers 16 residues. CDR3 protein: CASSLEGAINTGELFF. The CDR3, as DNA: TGTGCCAGCAGCTTAGAGGGGGCGATAAACACCGGGGAGCTGTTTTTT.

The J gene is TRBJ1-5, the V gene TRBV6-5; TRBD1 is a possible D gene (6 bases). The CDR3 extends over 15 amino acids. Germline V gene data show CDR1 as MNHEY and CDR2 as SVGAGI. Trimming stripped 5 bases from V and 3 bases from J, with 14 bases between. The CDR3 region is CASSPGQLDNQPQHF. For the CDR3, the DNA is TGTGCCAGCAGTCCCGGACAGCTCGACAATCAGCCCCAGCATTTT.

This sequence joins TRBV5-1 and TRBJ2-7, with a tentative D call TRBD1 (6 bases). The CDR3 spans 15 residues. V was trimmed by 4 bases and J by 0 bases, leaving 14 bases between them. Per the germline V gene, CDR1 is SGHRS and CDR2 is YFSETQ. The CDR3 protein is CASSPGTSRSYEQYF. The CDR3 nucleotides read TGCGCCAGCAGCCCCGGGACATCACGCTCCTACGAGCAGTACTTC.

J is TRBJ1-5 and V is TRBV4-2; D is perhaps TRBD1 (5 bases). V was clipped by 4 bases and J by 2 bases, with 9 bases between them. The CDR3 consists of 14 residues. The germline V gene has CDR1 LGHNA and CDR2 YNFKEQ. The CDR3 bases are TGTGCCAGCAGCCCCGGGGGTGGCAATCAGCCCCAGCATTTT. This codes for CASSPGGGNQPQHF.

This clone showed up just a few times. V usage is TRBV5-1 and J usage is TRBJ2-7; TRBD1 might be the D (7 bases). Germline V gene lookup returns CDR1 SGHRS and CDR2 YFSETQ. The CDR3 consists of 19 residues. V was pared by 4 bases and J by 1 base, with 27 bases between. The CDR3 sequence: CASSPSRDSQEGGSYEQYF. CDR3 bases: TGCGCCAGCAGCCCATCTCGGGACAGTCAGGAGGGTGGATCCTACGAGCAGTACTTC.

The J gene is TRBJ1-2, the V gene TRBV2, with D possibly being TRBD1 (5 bases). Trimming removed 0 bases at V and 4 bases at J, with 12 bases between. The CDR3 loop spans 15 amino acids. CDR1 is SNHLY, CDR2 FYNNEI, per germline. The CDR3, as DNA: TGTGCCAGCAGTGAAGCACGGGGGGAAAGCTATGGCTACACCTTC. It translates to CASSEARGESYGYTF.

The count of this clone is one. The DNA of the CDR3 is TGTGCCAGCAGCCCTAGCGGGAGTGCCTACAATGAGCAGTTCTTC. This encodes CASSPSGSAYNEQFF. The chain is built from TRBV7-2 and TRBJ2-1; 10 nucleotides align to TRBD2. Germline assignment: CDR1 SGHTA and CDR2 FQGNSA. The length of the CDR3 is 15 residues. J was trimmed by 2 bases and V by 5 bases; bases with no gene match: 3.

Here the CDR3 DNA reads TGTGCCAGCAGCTTACAGGTGGCTAGCGGGAGGTTCGGTGAGCAGTTCTTC. This gives the protein CASSLQVASGRFGEQFF. The rearrangement joins TRBV7-2 to TRBJ2-1; 11 bases match TRBD2. V was pared by 2 bases and J by 9 bases, with 12 bases of the junction left unmatched. The CDR3 sequence is 17 residues long. CDR1 SGHTA and CDR2 FQGNSA come from the germline V gene.

The DNA of the CDR3 is TGTGCCAGCAGCTCACAGGGGGGAGAGGGCTACACCTTC. Translation gives CASSSQGGEGYTF. This rearrangement joins TRBV7-2 to TRBJ1-2; TRBD1 aligns across 8 bases. Germline V gives CDR1 SGHTA, CDR2 FQGNSA. CDR3 length: 13 amino acids. J gave up 8 bases and V 4 bases, and 6 bases lay outside the gene matches.

In its sample, this clone was seen a few times. The chain's CDR3 is CASSIVQTGANVLTF. The DNA for the CDR3 is TGTGCCAGTAGTATAGTACAGACTGGGGCCAACGTCCTGACTTTC. The V call is TRBV19, the J call TRBJ2-6, with no clear D. V was trimmed by 1 base and J by 2 bases, leaving 6 bases between them. In germline, CDR1 is LNHDA, CDR2 SQIVND (reference sequence). The CDR3 is 15 amino acids.